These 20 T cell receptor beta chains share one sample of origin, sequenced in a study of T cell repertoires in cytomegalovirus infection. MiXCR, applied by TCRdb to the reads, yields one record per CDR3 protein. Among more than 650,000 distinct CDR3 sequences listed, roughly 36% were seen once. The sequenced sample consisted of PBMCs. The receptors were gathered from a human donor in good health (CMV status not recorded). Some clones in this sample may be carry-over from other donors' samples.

The CDR3 region has the DNA TGTGCCAGCAGCCTCGTCCTCGCCCAGCGGGGGGGCCGGGACGAGCAGTACTTC. It translates to CASSLVLAQRGGRDEQYF. This chain links TRBV4-2 with TRBJ2-7; 10 bases line up with TRBD2. The germline CDR1 and CDR2 sequences are LGHNA and YNFKEQ. The J segment lost 5 bases and the V segment lost 4 bases, leaving 17 bases of the junction unmatched. The CDR3 covers 18 residues.

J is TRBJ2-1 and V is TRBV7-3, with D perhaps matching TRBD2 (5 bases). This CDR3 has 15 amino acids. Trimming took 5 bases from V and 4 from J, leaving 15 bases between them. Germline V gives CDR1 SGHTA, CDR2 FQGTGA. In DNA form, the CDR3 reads TGTGCCAGCAGCGCAGGTCGGGGATTGTACAATGAGCAGTTCTTC. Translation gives CASSAGRGLYNEQFF.

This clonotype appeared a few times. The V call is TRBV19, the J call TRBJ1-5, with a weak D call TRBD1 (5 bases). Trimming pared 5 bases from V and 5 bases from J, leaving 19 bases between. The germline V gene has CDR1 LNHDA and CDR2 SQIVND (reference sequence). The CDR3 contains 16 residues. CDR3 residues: CASSGTVLVSYQPQHF. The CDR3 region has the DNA TGTGCCAGTAGTGGGACCGTTCTGGTGTCGTATCAGCCCCAGCATTTT.

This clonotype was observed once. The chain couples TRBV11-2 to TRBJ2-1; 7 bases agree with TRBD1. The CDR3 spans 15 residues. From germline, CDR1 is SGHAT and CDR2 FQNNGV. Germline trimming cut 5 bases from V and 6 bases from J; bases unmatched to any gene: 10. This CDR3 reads CASSGTRDRLNEQFF. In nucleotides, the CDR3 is TGTGCCAGCAGCGGAACCCGGGACAGACTCAATGAGCAGTTCTTC.

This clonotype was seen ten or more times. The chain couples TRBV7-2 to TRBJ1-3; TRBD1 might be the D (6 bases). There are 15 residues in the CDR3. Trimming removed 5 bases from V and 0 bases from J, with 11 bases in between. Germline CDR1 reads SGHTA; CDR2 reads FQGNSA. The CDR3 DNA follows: TGTGCCAGCAGCCAGACAGGTTCCTCTGGAAACACCATATATTTT. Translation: CASSQTGSSGNTIYF.

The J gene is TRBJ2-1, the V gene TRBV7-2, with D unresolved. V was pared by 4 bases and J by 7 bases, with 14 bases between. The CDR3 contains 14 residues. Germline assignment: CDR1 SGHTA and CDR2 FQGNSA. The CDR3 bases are TGTGCCAGCAGCTCCCCGATAGTTTCGAATGAGCAGTTCTTC. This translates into CASSSPIVSNEQFF.

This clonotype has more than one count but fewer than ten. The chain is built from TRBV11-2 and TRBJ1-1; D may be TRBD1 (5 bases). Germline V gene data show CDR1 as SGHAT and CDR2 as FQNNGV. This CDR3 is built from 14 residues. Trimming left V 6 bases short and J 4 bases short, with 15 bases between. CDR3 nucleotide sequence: TGTGCCAGCAGGAGGACACACCATCGCACTGAAGCTTTCTTT. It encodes CASRRTHHRTEAFF.

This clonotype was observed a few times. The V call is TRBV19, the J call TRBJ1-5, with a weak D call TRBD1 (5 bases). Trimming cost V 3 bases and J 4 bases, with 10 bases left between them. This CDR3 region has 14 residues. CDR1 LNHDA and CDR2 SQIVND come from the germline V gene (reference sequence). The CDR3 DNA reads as TGTGCCAGTAGTATGGGGCAGCAGAATCAGCCCCAGCATTTT. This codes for CASSMGQQNQPQHF.

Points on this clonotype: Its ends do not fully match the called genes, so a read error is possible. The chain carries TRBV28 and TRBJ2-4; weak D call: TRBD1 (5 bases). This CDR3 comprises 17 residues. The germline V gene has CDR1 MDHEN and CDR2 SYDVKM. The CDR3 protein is CASSFPRQGLAKKIQYF. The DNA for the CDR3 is TGTGCCAGCAGTTTCCCGCGGCAGGGTCTTGCCAAAAAGATTCAGTACTTC.

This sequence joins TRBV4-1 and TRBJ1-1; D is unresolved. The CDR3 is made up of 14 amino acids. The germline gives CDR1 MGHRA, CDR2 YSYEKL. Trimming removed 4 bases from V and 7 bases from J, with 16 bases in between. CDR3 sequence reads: CASSPTPGNGEAFF. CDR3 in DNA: TGCGCCAGCAGCCCCACCCCGGGGAACGGTGAAGCTTTCTTT.

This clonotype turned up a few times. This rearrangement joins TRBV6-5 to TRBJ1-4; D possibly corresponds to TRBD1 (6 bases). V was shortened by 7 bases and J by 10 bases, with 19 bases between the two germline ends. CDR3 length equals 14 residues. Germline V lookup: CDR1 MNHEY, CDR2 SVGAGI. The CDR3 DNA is TGTGCCAGCACCCCTTACAGGGCCGGAGGAAAACTGTTTTTT. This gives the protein CASTPYRAGGKLFF.

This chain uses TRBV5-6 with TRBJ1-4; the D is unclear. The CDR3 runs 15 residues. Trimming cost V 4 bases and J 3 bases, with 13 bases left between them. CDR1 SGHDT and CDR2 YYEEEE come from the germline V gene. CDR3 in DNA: TGTGCCAGCAGCGTTCAAGGTGTCTCTAATGAAAAACTGTTTTTT. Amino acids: CASSVQGVSNEKLFF.

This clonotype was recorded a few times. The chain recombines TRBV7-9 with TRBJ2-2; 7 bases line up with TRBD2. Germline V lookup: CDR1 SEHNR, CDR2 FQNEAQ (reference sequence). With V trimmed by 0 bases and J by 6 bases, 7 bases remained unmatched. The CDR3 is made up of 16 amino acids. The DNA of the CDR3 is TGTGCCAGCAGCTTAGCGGGAGGGACCGCTGCCGGGGAGCTGTTTTTT. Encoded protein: CASSLAGGTAAGELFF. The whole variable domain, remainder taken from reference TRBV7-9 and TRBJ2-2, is DTGVSQNPRHKITKRGQNVTFRCDPISEHNRLYWYRQTLGQGPEFLTYFQNEAQLEKSRLLSDRFSAERPKGSFSTLEIQRTEQGDSAMYLCASSLAGGTAAGELFFGEGSRLTVL.

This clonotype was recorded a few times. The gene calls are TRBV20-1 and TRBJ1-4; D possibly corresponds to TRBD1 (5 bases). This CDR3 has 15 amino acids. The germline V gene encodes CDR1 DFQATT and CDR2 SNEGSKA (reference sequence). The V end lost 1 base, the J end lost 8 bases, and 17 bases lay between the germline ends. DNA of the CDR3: TGCAGTGCTAGAGTCGGACAAGGCATTAGGGAAAAACTGTTTTTT. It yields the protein CSARVGQGIREKLFF.

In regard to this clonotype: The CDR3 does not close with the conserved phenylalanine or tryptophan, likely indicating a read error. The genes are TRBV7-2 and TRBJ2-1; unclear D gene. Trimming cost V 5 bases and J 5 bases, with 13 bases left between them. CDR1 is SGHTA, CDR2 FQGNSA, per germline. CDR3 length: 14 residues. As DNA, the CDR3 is TGTGCCAGCAGCCCTCGTATTAAAAACAATGAGCAGTTCTTA. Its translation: CASSPRIKNNEQFL.

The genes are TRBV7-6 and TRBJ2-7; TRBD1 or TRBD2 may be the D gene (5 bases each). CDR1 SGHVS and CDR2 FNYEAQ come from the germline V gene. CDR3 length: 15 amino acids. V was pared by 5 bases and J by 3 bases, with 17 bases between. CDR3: CASSLGEGRYYEQYF. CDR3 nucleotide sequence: TGTGCCAGCAGCCTCGGCGAGGGACGGTACTACGAGCAGTACTTC.

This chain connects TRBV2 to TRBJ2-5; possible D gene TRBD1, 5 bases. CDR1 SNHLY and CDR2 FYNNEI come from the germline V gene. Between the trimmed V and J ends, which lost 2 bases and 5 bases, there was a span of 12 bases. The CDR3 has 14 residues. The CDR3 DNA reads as TGTGCCAGCAGTGAAATTGGGGCCGGCGAGACCCAGTACTTC. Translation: CASSEIGAGETQYF.

CDR3 region: CSASWTSGGAALWETQYF. The CDR3 nucleotides are TGCAGTGCTAGTTGGACTAGCGGGGGGGCAGCCCTTTGGGAGACCCAGTACTTC. The rearrangement links TRBV20-1 to TRBJ2-5, with 15 nucleotides matching TRBD2. The CDR3 covers 18 residues. Germline CDR1 is DFQATT and CDR2 is SNEGSKA (reference sequence). The ends lost 3 bases at V and 5 bases at J; junction bases unmatched: 13.

The CDR3 region is CASAGGSNYGYTF. CDR3 nucleotides: TGTGCCAGCGCCGGGGGATCTAACTATGGCTACACCTTC. The chain links TRBV28 to TRBJ1-2; D perhaps matches TRBD1 (5 bases). The CDR3 contains 13 residues. Trimming pared 8 bases from V and 0 bases from J, leaving 10 bases between. Germline V gene sequence: CDR1 MDHEN, CDR2 SYDVKM.

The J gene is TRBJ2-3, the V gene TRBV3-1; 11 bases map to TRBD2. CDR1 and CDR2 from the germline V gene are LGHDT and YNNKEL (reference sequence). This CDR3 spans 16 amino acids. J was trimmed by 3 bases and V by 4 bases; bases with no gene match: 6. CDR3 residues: CASSRRLAGWTDTQYF. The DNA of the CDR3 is TGTGCCAGCAGCCGCAGACTAGCGGGATGGACAGATACGCAGTATTTT.